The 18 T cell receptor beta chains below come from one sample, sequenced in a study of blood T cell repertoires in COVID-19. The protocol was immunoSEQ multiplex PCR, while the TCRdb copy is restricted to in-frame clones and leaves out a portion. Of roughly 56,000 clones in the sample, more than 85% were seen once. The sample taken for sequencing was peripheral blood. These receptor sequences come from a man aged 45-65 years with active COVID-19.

The CDR3 DNA follows: TGTGCCAGCAGTTCCGGGGGTTCTTTCGAAAAACTGTTTTTT. As protein: CASSSGGSFEKLFF. The chain uses TRBV28 and TRBJ1-4, with a possible D match to TRBD1 (5 bases). The CDR3 length is 14 residues. V dropped 4 bases and J dropped 8 bases, with 14 bases sitting between them. Per germline, CDR1 MDHEN and CDR2 SYDVKM.

CDR3 nucleotide sequence: TGTGCCAGCAGTTTAGCGGTTAGTAGGCAGTATTTT. Its protein is CASSLAVSRQYF. This chain uses TRBV12-3 or TRBV12-4 with TRBJ2-3; D unresolved. V lost 0 bases and J 11 bases, leaving 9 bases between the germline ends. CDR3 size: 12 residues.

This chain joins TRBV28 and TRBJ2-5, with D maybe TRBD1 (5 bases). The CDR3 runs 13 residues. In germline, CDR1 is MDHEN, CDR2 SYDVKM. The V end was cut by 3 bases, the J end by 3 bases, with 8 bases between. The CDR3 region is CASSLGRKETQYF. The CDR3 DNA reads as TGTGCCAGCAGTTTGGGGCGGAAAGAGACCCAGTACTTC.

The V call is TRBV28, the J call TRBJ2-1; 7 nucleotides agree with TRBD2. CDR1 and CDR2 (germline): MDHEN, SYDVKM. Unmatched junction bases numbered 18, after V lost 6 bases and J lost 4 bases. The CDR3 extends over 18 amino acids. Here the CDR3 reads CASRQWGGLAGEYNEQFF. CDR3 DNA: TGTGCCAGCAGACAATGGGGGGGGTTGGCGGGAGAGTACAATGAGCAGTTCTTC.

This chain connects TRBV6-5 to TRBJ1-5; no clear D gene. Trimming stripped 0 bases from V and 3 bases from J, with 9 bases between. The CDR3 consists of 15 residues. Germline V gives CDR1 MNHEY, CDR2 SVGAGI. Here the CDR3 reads CASSYSAAANQPQHF. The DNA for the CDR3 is TGTGCCAGCAGTTACTCGGCGGCGGCCAATCAGCCCCAGCATTTT.

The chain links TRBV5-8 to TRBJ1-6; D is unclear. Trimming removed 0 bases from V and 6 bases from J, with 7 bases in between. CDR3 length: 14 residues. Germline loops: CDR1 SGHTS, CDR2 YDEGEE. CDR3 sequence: CASSLGGSNSPLHF. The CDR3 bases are TGTGCCAGCAGCTTGGGCGGAAGTAATTCACCCCTCCACTTT.

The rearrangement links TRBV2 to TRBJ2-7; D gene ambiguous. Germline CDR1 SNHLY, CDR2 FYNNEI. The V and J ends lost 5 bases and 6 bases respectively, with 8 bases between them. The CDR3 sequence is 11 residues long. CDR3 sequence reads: CASSSLLEQYF. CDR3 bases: TGTGCCAGCAGTTCACTACTCGAGCAGTACTTC.

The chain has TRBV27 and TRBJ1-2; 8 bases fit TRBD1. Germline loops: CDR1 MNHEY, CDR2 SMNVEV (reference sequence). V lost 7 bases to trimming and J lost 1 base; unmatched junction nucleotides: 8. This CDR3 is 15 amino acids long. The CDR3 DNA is TGTGCCAGCACTCCCCAGGGGGCTGTTAACTATGGCTACACCTTC. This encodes CASTPQGAVNYGYTF.

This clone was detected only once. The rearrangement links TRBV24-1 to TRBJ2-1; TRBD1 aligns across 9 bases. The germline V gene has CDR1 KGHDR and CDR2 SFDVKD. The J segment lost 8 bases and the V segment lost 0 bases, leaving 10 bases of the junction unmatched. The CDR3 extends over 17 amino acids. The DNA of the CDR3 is TGTGCCACCAGTGATTTGCTTTCGGGGACAGGGATCGATGAGCAGTTCTTC. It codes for CATSDLLSGTGIDEQFF.

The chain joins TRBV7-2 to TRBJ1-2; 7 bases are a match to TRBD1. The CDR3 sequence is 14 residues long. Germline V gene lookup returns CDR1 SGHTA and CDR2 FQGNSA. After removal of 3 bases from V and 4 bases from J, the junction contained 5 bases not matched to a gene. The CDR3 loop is CASSFQTGPYGYTF. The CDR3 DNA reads TGTGCCAGCAGCTTCCAGACAGGGCCCTATGGCTACACCTTC.

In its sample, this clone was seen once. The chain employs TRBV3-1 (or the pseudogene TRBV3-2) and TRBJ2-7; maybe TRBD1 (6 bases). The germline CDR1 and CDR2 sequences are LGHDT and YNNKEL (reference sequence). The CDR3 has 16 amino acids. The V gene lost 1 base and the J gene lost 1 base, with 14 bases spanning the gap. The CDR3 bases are TGTGCCAGCAGCCAAGGACAGGTCCTTTTATCCTACGAGCAGTACTTC. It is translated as CASSQGQVLLSYEQYF.

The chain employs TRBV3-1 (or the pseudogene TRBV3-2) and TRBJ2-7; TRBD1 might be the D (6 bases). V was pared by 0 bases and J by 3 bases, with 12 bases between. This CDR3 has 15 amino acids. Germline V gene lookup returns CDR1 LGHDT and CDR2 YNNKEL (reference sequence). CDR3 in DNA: TGTGCCAGCAGCCAAGAAACCGGGACATTCTACGAGCAGTACTTC. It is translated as CASSQETGTFYEQYF.

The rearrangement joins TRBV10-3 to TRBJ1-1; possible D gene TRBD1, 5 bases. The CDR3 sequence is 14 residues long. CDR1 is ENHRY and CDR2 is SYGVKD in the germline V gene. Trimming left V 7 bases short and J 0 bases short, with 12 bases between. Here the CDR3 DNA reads TGTGCCATCAAGTCCAGGGAAATGAACACTGAAGCTTTCTTT. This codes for CAIKSREMNTEAFF.

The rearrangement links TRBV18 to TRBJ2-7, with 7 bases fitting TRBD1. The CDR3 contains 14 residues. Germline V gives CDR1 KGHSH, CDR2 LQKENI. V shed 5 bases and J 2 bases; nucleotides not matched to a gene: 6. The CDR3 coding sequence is TGTGCCAGCTCATACACACAGGGGCCCTACGAGCAGTACTTC. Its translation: CASSYTQGPYEQYF.

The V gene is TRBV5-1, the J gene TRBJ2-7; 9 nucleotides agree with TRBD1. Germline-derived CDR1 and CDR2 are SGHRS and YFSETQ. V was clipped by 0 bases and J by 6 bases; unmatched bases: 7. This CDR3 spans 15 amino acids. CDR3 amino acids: CASSLAPGTGSEQYF. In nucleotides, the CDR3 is TGCGCCAGCAGCTTGGCCCCCGGGACAGGGAGCGAGCAGTACTTC.

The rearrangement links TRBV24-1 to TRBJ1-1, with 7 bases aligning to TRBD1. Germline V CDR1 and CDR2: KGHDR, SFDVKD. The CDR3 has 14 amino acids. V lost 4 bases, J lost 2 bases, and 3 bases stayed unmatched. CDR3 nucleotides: TGTGCCACCAGTGACGGGGACAGCAACACTGAAGCTTTCTTT. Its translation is CATSDGDSNTEAFF.

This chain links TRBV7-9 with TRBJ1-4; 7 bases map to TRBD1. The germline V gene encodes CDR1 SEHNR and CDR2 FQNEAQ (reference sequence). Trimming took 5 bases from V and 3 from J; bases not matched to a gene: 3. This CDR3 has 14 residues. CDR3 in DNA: TGTGCCAGCAGCCGGGGACAGTCTAATGAAAAACTGTTTTTT. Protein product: CASSRGQSNEKLFF.

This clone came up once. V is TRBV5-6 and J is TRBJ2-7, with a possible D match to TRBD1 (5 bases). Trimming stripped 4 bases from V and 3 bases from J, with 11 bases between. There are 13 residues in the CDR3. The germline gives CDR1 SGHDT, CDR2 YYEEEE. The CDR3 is CASSPWTLYEQYF. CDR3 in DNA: TGTGCCAGCAGCCCCTGGACACTCTACGAGCAGTACTTC.